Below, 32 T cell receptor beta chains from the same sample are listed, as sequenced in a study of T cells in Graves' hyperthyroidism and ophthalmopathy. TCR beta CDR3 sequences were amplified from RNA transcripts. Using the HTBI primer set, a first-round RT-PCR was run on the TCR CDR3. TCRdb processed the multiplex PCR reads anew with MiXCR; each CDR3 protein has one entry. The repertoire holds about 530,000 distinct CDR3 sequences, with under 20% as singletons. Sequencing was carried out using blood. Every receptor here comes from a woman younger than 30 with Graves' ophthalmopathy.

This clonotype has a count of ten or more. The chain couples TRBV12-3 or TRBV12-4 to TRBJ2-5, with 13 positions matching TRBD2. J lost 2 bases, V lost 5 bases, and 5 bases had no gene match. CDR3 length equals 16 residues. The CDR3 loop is CASSRGTSGEQETQYF. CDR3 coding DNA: TGTGCCAGCAGTCGGGGGACTAGCGGGGAGCAAGAGACCCAGTACTTC.

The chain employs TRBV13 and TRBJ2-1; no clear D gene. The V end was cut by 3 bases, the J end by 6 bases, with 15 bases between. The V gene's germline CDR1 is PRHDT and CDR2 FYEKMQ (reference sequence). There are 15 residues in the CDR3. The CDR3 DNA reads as TGTGCCAGCAGCTTCGGAGCCCGGGTCACCAATGAGCAGTTCTTC. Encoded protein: CASSFGARVTNEQFF.

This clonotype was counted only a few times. The CDR3 DNA sequence: TGCAGTGCTAGAGGTGTGGGGTACGAGCAGTACTTC. Amino acids: CSARGVGYEQYF. V usage is TRBV20-1 and J usage is TRBJ2-7; D unresolved. There are 12 residues in the CDR3. V shed 1 base and J shed 4 bases, with 8 bases lying between them. CDR1 is DFQATT and CDR2 is SNEGSKA in the germline V gene (reference sequence).

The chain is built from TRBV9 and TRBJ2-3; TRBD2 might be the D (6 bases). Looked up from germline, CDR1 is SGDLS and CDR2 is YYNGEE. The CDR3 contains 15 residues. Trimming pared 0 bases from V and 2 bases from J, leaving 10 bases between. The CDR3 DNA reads TGTGCCAGCAGCGTAGAACTAGCCCACACAGATACGCAGTATTTT. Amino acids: CASSVELAHTDTQYF.

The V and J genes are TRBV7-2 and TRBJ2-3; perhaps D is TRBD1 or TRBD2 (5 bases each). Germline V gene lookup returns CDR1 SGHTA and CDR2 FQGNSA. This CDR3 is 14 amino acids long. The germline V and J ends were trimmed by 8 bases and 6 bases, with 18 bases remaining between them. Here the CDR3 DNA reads TGTGCCAGCTCCCTAAGTGGGACCGGGGATACGCAGTATTTT. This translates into CASSLSGTGDTQYF.

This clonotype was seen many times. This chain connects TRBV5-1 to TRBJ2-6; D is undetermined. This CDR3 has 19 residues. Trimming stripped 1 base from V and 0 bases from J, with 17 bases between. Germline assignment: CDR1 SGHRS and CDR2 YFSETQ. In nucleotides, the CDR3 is TGCGCCAGCAGCTTGAACCCCCCGTCGGAAGGCTCTGGGGCCAACGTCCTGACTTTC. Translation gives CASSLNPPSEGSGANVLTF.

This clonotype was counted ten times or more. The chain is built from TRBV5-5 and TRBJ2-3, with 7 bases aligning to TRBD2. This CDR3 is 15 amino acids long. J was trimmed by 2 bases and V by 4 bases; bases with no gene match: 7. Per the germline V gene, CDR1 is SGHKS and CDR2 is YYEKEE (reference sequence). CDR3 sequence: CASSGVGDYTDTQYF. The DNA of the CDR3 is TGTGCCAGCAGCGGAGTCGGGGACTACACAGATACGCAGTATTTT.

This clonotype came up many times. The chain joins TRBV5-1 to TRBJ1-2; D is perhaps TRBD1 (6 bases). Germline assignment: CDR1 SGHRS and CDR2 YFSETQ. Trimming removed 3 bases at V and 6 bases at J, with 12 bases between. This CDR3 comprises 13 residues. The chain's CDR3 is CASSYSGADGYTF. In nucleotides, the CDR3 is TGCGCCAGCAGCTATTCGGGGGCCGATGGCTACACCTTC.

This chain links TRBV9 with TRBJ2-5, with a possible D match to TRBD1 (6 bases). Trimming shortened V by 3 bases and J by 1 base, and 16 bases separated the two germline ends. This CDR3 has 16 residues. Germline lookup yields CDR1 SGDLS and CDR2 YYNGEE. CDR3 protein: CASSADSGTPQETQYF. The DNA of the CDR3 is TGTGCCAGCAGCGCAGACTCCGGGACACCCCAAGAGACCCAGTACTTC.

The DNA of the CDR3 is TGTGCCAGTAGTGGGGGACTAGCGGGCCAAGGGGAGCAGTTCTTC. Amino acid sequence: CASSGGLAGQGEQFF. The chain recombines TRBV19 with TRBJ2-1, with 12 bases lining up with TRBD2. With 5 bases clipped from V and 10 bases from J, the junction kept 9 bases outside the gene matches. Germline loops: CDR1 LNHDA, CDR2 SQIVND (reference sequence). CDR3 length: 15 residues. The full variable domain, completed using reference TRBV19 and TRBJ2-1, is DGGITQSPKYLFRKEGQNVTLSCEQNLNHDAMYWYRQDPGQGLRLIYYSQIVNDFQKGDIAEGYSVSREKKESFPLTVTSAQKNPTAFYLCASSGGLAGQGEQFFGPGTRLTVL.

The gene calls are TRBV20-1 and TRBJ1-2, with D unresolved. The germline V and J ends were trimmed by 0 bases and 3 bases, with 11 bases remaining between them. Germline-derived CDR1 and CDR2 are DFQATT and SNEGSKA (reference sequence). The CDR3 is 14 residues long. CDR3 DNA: TGCAGTGCTAGAGAGGTCCGACTCGACTATGGCTACACCTTC. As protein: CSAREVRLDYGYTF.

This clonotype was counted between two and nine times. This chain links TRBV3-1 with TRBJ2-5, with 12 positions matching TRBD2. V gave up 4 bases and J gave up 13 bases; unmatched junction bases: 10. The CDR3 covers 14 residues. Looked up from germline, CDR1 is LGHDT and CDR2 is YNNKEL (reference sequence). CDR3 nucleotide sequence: TGTGCCAGCAGCCTTTCGACTAGCGGGGGCCCTCTGTACTTC. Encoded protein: CASSLSTSGGPLYF.

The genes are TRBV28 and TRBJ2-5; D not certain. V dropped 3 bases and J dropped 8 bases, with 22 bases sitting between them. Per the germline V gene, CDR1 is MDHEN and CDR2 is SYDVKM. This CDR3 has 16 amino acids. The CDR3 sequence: CASSFSPGSSRETQYF. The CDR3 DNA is TGTGCCAGCAGTTTTAGTCCAGGCTCATCAAGAGAAACCCAGTACTTC.

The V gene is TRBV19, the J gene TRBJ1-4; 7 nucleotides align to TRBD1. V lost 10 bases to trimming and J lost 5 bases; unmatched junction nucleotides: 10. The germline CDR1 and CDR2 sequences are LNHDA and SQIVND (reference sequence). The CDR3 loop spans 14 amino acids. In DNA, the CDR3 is TGTGCCACCTCCGCGACAGGGTGGAATGAAAAACTGTTTTTT. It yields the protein CATSATGWNEKLFF.

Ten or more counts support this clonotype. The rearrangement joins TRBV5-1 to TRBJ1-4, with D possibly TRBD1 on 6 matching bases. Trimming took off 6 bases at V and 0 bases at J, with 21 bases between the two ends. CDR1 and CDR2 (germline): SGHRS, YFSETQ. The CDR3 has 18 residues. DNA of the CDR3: TGCGCCAGCAAACCCTCATCCCGGGGGCTTGCAACTAATGAAAAACTGTTTTTT. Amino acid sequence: CASKPSSRGLATNEKLFF.

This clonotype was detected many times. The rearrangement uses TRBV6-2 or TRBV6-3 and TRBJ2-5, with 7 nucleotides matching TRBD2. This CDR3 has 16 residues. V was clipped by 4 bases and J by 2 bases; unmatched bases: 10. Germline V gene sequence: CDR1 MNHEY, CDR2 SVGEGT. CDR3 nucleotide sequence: TGTGCCAGCAGTTCTCCAAGCCGGGGACTACAAGAGACCCAGTACTTC. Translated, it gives CASSSPSRGLQETQYF.

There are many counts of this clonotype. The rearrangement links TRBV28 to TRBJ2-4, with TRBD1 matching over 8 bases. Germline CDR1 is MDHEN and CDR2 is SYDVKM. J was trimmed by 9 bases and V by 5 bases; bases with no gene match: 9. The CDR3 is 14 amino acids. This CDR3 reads CASSNTGGAGIQYF. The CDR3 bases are TGTGCCAGCAGTAACACAGGGGGAGCGGGCATTCAGTACTTC.

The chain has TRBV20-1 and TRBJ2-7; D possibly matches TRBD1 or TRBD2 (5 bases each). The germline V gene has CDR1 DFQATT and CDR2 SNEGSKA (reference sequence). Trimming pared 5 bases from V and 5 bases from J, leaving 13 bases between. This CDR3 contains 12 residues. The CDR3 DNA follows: TGCAGTGCTTCCATTCGGGGCCACGAGCAGTACTTC. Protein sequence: CSASIRGHEQYF.

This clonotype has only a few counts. The CDR3 nucleotides read TGTGCCAGCAGTGGAGGAGACAGGGAAAGTCAGCCCCAGCATTTT. This gives the protein CASSGGDRESQPQHF. V usage is TRBV6-1 and J usage is TRBJ1-5; 7 bases are a match to TRBD1. The germline CDR1 and CDR2 sequences are MNHNS and SASEGT. Trimming took 4 bases from V and 6 from J; bases not matched to a gene: 9. The CDR3 covers 15 residues.

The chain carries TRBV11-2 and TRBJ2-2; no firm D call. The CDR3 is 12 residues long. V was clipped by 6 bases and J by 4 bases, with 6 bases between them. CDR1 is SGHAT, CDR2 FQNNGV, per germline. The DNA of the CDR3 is TGTGCCAGCAGTCCGGCCACCGGGGAGCTGTTTTTT. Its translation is CASSPATGELFF.

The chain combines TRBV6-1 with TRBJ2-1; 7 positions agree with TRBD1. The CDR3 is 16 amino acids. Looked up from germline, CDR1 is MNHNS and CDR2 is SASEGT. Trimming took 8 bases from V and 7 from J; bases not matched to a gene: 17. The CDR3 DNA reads TGTGCCAGCGAGCGGACAGGTAAACGCCTTGGGAATGAGCAGTTCTTC. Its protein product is CASERTGKRLGNEQFF.

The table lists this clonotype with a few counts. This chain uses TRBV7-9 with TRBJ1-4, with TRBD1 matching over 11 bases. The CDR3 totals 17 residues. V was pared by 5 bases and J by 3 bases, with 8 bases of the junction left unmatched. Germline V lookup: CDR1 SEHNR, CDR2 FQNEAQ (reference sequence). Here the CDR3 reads CASSKLDRGLSNEKLFF. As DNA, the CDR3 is TGTGCCAGCAGCAAGCTGGACAGGGGGCTATCTAATGAAAAACTGTTTTTT.

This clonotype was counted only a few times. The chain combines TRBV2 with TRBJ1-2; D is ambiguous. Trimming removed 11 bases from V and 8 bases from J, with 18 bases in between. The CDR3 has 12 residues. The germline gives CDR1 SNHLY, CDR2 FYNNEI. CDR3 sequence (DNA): TGTGCCGGCAAGCAGAGTATAGAAGGCTACACCTTC. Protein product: CAGKQSIEGYTF.

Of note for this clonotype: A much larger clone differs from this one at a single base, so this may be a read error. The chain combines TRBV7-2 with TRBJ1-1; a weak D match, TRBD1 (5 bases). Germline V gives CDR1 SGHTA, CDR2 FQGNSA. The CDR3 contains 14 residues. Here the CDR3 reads CASSPGHLNTEASF. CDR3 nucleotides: TGTGCCAGCAGCCCCGGACACCTGAACACTGAAGCTTCCTTT.

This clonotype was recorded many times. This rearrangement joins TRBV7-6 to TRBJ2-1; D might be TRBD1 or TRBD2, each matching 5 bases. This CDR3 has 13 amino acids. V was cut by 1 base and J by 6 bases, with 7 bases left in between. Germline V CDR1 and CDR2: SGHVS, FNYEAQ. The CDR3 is CASSLGGVNEQFF. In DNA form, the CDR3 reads TGTGCCAGCAGCTTAGGAGGGGTCAATGAGCAGTTCTTC.

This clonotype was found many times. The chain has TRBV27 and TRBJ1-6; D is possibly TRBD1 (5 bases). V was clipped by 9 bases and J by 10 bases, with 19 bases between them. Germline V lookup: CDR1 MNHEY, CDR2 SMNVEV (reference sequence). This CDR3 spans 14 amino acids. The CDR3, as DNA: TGTGCCAGTCGTCCGGGGCCGGTGGGATCACCCCTCCACTTT. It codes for CASRPGPVGSPLHF.

The CDR3 coding sequence is TGTGCCAGTAGTAATATGGGGGCGCAGGGCTACACCTTC. It translates to CASSNMGAQGYTF. The chain couples TRBV19 to TRBJ1-2; D perhaps matches TRBD1 (6 bases). The CDR3 is made up of 13 amino acids. Per the germline V gene, CDR1 is LNHDA and CDR2 is SQIVND (reference sequence). V dropped 4 bases and J dropped 8 bases, with 14 bases sitting between them.

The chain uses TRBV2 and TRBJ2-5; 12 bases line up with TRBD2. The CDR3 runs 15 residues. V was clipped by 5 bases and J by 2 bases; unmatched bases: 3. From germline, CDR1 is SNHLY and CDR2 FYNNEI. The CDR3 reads CASSRLAGEQETQYF. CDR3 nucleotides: TGTGCCAGCAGTAGACTAGCGGGAGAACAAGAGACCCAGTACTTC.

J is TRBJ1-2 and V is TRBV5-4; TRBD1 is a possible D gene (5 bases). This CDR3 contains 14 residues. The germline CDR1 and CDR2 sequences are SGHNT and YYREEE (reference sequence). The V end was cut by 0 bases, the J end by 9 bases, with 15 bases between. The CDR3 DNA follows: TGTGCCAGCAGCTTGGATACAGGTGAAATGAGCTACACCTTC. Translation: CASSLDTGEMSYTF.

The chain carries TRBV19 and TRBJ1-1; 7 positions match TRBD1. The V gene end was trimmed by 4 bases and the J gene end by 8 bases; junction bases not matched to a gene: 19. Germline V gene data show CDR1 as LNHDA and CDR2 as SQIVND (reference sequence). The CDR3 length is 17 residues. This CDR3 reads CASSTRGRGGAQIEAFF. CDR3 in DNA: TGTGCCAGTAGTACCCGCGGCAGGGGGGGTGCCCAAATAGAAGCTTTCTTT.

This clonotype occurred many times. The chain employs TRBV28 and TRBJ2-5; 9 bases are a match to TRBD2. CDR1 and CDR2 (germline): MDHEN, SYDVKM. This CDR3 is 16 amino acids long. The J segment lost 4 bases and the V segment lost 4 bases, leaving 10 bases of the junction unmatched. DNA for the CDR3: TGTGCCAGCAGTTGGGGTCCGGGACTAGCCCCAGAGACCCAGTACTTC. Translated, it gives CASSWGPGLAPETQYF.

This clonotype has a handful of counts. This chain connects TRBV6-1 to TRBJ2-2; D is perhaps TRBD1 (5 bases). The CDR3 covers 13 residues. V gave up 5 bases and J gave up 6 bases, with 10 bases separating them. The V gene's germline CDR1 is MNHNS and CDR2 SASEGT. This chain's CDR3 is CASSWTFSGELFF. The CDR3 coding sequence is TGTGCCAGCAGTTGGACATTTTCCGGGGAGCTGTTTTTT.